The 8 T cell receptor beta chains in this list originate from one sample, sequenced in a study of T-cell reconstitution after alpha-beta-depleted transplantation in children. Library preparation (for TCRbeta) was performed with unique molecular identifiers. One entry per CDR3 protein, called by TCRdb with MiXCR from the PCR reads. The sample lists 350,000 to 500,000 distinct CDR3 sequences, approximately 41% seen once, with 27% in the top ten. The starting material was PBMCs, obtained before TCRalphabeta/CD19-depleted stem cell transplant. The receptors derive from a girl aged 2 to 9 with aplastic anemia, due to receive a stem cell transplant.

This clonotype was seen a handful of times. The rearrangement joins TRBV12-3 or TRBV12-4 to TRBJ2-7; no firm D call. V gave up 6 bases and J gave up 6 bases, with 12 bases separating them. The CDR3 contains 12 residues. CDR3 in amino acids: CASSPSYPEQYF. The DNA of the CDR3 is TGTGCCAGCAGCCCCTCGTATCCCGAGCAGTACTTC.

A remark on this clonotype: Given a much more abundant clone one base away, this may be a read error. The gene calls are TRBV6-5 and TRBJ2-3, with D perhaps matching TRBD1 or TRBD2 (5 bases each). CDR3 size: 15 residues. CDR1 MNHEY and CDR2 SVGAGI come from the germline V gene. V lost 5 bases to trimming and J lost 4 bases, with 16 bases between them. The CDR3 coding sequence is TGTGCCAGCAGTAACCGGGACCCCGCACCAGATACGCAGTATTTT. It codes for CASSNRDPAPDTQYF.

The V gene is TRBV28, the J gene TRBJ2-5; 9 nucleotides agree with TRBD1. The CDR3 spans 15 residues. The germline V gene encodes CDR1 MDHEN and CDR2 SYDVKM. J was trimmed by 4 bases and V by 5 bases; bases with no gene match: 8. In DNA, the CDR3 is TGTGCCAGCAGTGTCCGGGACAGGGTGCGAGAGACCCAGTACTTC. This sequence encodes CASSVRDRVRETQYF. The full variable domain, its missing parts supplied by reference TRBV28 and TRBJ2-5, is DVKVTQSSRYLVKRTGEKVFLECVQDMDHENMFWYRQDPGLGLRLIYFSYDVKMKEKGDIPEGYSVSREKKERFSLILESASTNQTSMYLCASSVRDRVRETQYFGPGTRLLVL.

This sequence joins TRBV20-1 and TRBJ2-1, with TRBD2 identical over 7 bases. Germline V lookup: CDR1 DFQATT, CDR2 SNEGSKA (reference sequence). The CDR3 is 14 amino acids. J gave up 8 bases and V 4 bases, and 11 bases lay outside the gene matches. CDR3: CSATLWRTRDEQFF. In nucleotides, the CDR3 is TGCAGTGCTACCCTCTGGAGGACTAGGGATGAGCAGTTCTTC.

The CDR3 DNA reads as TGCAGTGCTAGTTACGGGACAGGGGTAACTGAAGCTTTCTTT. Amino acids: CSASYGTGVTEAFF. The chain combines TRBV20-1 with TRBJ1-1; 10 bases are shared with TRBD1. CDR3 length: 14 residues. J lost 5 bases, V lost 3 bases, and 6 bases had no gene match. Germline CDR1 DFQATT, CDR2 SNEGSKA (reference sequence).

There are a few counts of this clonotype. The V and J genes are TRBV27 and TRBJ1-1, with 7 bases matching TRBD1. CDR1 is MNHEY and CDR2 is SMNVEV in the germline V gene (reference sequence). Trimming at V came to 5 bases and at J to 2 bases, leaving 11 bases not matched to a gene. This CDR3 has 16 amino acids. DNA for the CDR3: TGTGCCAGCAGTCCTGTCCCGGGACAGATTAACACTGAAGCTTTCTTT. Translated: CASSPVPGQINTEAFF.

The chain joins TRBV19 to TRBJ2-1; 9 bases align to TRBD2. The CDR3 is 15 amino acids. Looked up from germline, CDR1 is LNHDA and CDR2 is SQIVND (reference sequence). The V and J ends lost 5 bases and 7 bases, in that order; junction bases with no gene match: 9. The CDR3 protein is CASSGLRGRVNEQFF. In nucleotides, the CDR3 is TGTGCCAGTAGTGGTCTACGCGGGAGGGTTAATGAGCAGTTCTTC.

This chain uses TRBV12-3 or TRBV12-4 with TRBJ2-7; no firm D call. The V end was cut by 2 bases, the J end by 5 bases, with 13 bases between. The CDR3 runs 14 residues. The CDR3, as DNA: TGTGCCAGCAGTTTATCCCCTGTGAACGACGAGCAGTACTTC. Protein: CASSLSPVNDEQYF.